This entry features one TCR beta chain sequence. This record belongs to a study of blood T cell repertoires in COVID-19. TCRdb's copy holds only in-frame clones and misses some; the assay was immunoSEQ multiplex PCR. The sample holds about 68,000 clones, approximately 79% seen once. Germline CDR1 and CDR2: SGHRS and YFSETQ. This CDR3 region has 14 residues. Trimming pared 1 base from V and 2 bases from J, leaving 9 bases between. The sequenced sample was peripheral blood. This TCR was sampled from a woman aged 55-75 years with acute or convalescent COVID-19. The chain joins TRBV5-1 to TRBJ1-2; a weak D match, TRBD1 (5 bases). The CDR3 reads CASSLHPGNYGYTF. In DNA form, the CDR3 reads TGCGCCAGCAGCTTGCACCCAGGGAACTATGGCTACACCTTC.